Listed here are 26 T cell receptor beta chains from one sample, sequenced in a study of tumor and adjacent non-tumor tissue in lung cancer. A modified ARM-PCR protocol with three rounds of nested PCR amplified TCRbeta. TCRdb independently ran MiXCR on the multiplex PCR reads; one entry per CDR3 protein. Among some 70,000 distinct CDR3 sequences listed, 55% to 70% were seen once. This sample's RNA came from whole unsorted tissue. Distant lung tissue was collected more than 3 cm away from the tumor edge. The sample consisted of distant non-tumor lung tissue. These receptors were collected from a woman in her forties or fifties with non-small cell lung cancer.

This clonotype occurred a few times. A much larger clone sits a single nucleotide away, making a read error possible. The chain carries TRBV20-1 and TRBJ1-1; the D gene is possibly TRBD1 (5 bases). CDR3 size: 13 residues. Germline V lookup: CDR1 DFQATT, CDR2 SNEGSKA (reference sequence). The CDR3: CSARQPLNTGAFF. Written as DNA, the CDR3 is TGCAGTGCTCGACAGCCGTTGAACACTGGAGCTTTCTTT.

This clonotype has a count of ten or more. This chain links TRBV7-9 with TRBJ1-2; TRBD1 is a possible D gene (5 bases). Germline CDR1 and CDR2: SEHNR and FQNEAQ (reference sequence). This CDR3 is built from 17 residues. V lost 8 bases and J lost 6, with 28 bases in between. CDR3 coding DNA: TGTGCCAGCGGAGAGCGGCAGGGAAAAAGCCTCGTGGATGGCTACACCTTC. It encodes CASGERQGKSLVDGYTF.

Worth noting for this clonotype: This may stem from a read error, because a much larger clone lies one nucleotide away. This rearrangement joins TRBV14 to TRBJ2-1; D remains ambiguous. The CDR3 spans 15 residues. Between the trimmed V and J ends, which lost 0 bases and 10 bases, there was a span of 16 bases. CDR1 is SGHDN, CDR2 FVKESK, per germline. Here the CDR3 reads CASSQDAPYTPEQFF. DNA of the CDR3: TGTGCCAGCAGCCAAGACGCTCCGTACACCCCGGAGCAGTTCTTC. The full variable domain, with the rest looked up from reference TRBV14 and TRBJ2-1, is EAGVTQFPSHSVIEKGQTVTLRCDPISGHDNLYWYRRVMGKEIKFLLHFVKESKQDESGMPNNRFLAERTGGTYSTLKVQPAELEDSGVYFCASSQDAPYTPEQFFGPGTRLTVL.

Turning to this clonotype: The missing conserved phenylalanine or tryptophan at the end of this CDR3 makes a read error likely. V gene TRBV5-4 combines with J gene TRBJ2-1; 10 positions agree with TRBD2. Germline V gene sequence: CDR1 SGHNT, CDR2 YYREEE (reference sequence). This CDR3 region has 15 residues. Trimming cost V 8 bases and J 6 bases; bases outside gene matches: 11. The CDR3 region has the DNA TGTGCCAGTAGCCCCGCTAGCGGGAGTTTCAATGAGCAGTTCTCC. It is translated as CASSPASGSFNEQFS.

This clonotype occurred a few times. The chain joins TRBV5-1 to TRBJ2-2, with D unresolved. This CDR3 is 14 amino acids long. V dropped 2 bases and J dropped 4 bases, with 9 bases sitting between them. Germline V gives CDR1 SGHRS, CDR2 YFSETQ. CDR3 region: CASSLGEPTGELFF. In nucleotides, the CDR3 is TGCGCCAGCAGCTTAGGAGAGCCCACCGGGGAGCTGTTTTTT. The whole variable domain, filled in from reference TRBV5-1 and TRBJ2-2, reads KAGVTQTPRYLIKTRGQQVTLSCSPISGHRSVSWYQQTPGQGLQFLFEYFSETQRNKGNFPGRFSGRQFSNSRSEMNVSTLELGDSALYLCASSLGEPTGELFFGEGSRLTVL.

In this sample, this clonotype turned up many times. J is TRBJ2-5 and V is TRBV12-5; 12 nucleotides line up with TRBD2. Germline trimming cut 2 bases from V and 11 bases from J; bases unmatched to any gene: 9. Germline CDR1 reads LGHNT; CDR2 reads FRNRAP. The length of the CDR3 is 15 residues. The CDR3 DNA follows: TGTGCTAGTGGTTTGTCCCGGACTAGCGGGACCCAGCAGTACTTC. Translation: CASGLSRTSGTQQYF.

This clonotype was recorded only once. V gene TRBV6-1 combines with J gene TRBJ1-1; D possibly corresponds to TRBD1 (6 bases). The germline V and J ends were trimmed by 6 bases and 3 bases, with 17 bases remaining between them. The CDR3 is made up of 15 amino acids. CDR1 MNHNS and CDR2 SASEGT come from the germline V gene. CDR3 loop: CASREKQGMDTEAFF. The CDR3 nucleotides read TGTGCCAGCAGAGAGAAACAGGGTATGGACACTGAAGCTTTCTTT.

With regard to this clonotype: Germline and junction disagree at one end, which may indicate a read error. V is TRBV20-1 and J is TRBJ1-5; TRBD1 matches at 9 bases. Per germline, CDR1 DFQATT and CDR2 SNEGSKA (reference sequence). The CDR3 spans 17 residues. The CDR3 sequence: CSAARDREVISNQPQHF. CDR3 sequence (DNA): TGCAGTGCTGCCCGGGACAGGGAGGTAATTAGCAATCAGCCCCAACATTTT.

For this clonotype: Mismatch with germline at one junction end may stem from a read error. V and J are TRBV20-1 and TRBJ2-3, with D maybe TRBD1 (7 bases). This CDR3 has 15 residues. Germline loops: CDR1 DFQATT, CDR2 SNEGSKA (reference sequence). As DNA, the CDR3 is TGCAGTGCTCCATCGACAGGGAGGAAGACAGATACACAGTGTTTT. This sequence encodes CSAPSTGRKTDTQCF.

Concerning this clonotype itself: A much larger clone lies a single base off, so this may be a read error. The chain is built from TRBV12-3 or TRBV12-4 and TRBJ2-7, with D possibly matching TRBD1 (5 bases). The CDR3 spans 15 residues. V was pared by 1 base and J by 8 bases, with 18 bases between. CDR3 amino acids: CASSLGGPNVDKQYF. The CDR3 region has the DNA TGTGCCAGCAGTTTAGGGGGCCCTAACGTCGACAAGCAGTACTTC.

The chain has TRBV20-1 and TRBJ2-7, with D hard to call. The CDR3 loop spans 12 amino acids. The V end lost 4 bases, the J end lost 5 bases, and 12 bases lay between the germline ends. The germline gives CDR1 DFQATT, CDR2 SNEGSKA (reference sequence). This CDR3 reads CSATRNGNEQYF. The CDR3, as DNA: TGCAGTGCTACTAGGAATGGGAACGAGCAGTACTTC.

There are many counts of this clonotype. The V call is TRBV20-1, the J call TRBJ2-6, with a weak D call TRBD1 (6 bases). This CDR3 has 16 residues. V dropped 6 bases and J dropped 0 bases, with 15 bases sitting between them. The germline gives CDR1 DFQATT, CDR2 SNEGSKA (reference sequence). CDR3 amino acids: CSAGWDTNSGANVLTF. In DNA, the CDR3 is TGCAGTGCGGGTTGGGACACCAACTCTGGGGCCAACGTCCTGACTTTC.

In regard to this clonotype: This sequence may be a read error, since a much larger clone differs from it by one base. This chain uses TRBV12-3 or TRBV12-4 with TRBJ1-4, with 9 bases matching TRBD1. After removal of 4 bases from V and 8 bases from J, the junction contained 8 bases not matched to a gene. The CDR3 runs to 15 residues. As DNA, the CDR3 is TGTGCCAGCAGTTCAGGACAGGGGATGAGGGAAAAACTGTTTTTT. The encoded protein is CASSSGQGMREKLFF.

Of note for this clonotype: A read error may account for a junction end that differs from germline. The J gene is TRBJ2-3, the V gene TRBV11-2; 7 bases fit TRBD1. CDR3 length: 13 amino acids. Germline V CDR1 and CDR2: SGHAT, FQNNGV. This CDR3 reads CASNLKGGQKLYF. CDR3 in DNA: TGTGCCAGCAACTTAAAAGGGGGACAGAAGCTGTATTTT.

The chain has TRBV20-1 and TRBJ1-2; D uncertain. The CDR3 is 10 residues long. Germline CDR1 and CDR2: DFQATT and SNEGSKA (reference sequence). V lost 3 bases to trimming and J lost 7 bases, with 6 bases between them. The DNA for the CDR3 is TGCAGTGCTAGCTGGGGTGGCTACACCTTC. This encodes CSASWGGYTF.

On this clonotype itself: This clone may be a read error of a much larger clone one base away. As DNA, the CDR3 is TGTGCCAGCAGTTACGGGTCGGAGGGTCAGTACTTC. Its protein product is CASSYGSEGQYF. The V gene is TRBV6-2 or TRBV6-3, the J gene TRBJ2-7, with a possible D match to TRBD2 (6 bases). The V end was cut by 2 bases, the J end by 10 bases, with 12 bases between. Germline assignment: CDR1 MNHEY and CDR2 SVGEGT. This CDR3 region has 12 residues.

Of note for this clonotype: This clone may be a read error of a much larger clone one base away. This chain uses TRBV20-1 with TRBJ1-2; 8 bases are shared with TRBD1. In germline, CDR1 is DFQATT, CDR2 SNEGSKA (reference sequence). The CDR3 is made up of 14 amino acids. In nucleotides, the CDR3 is TGCGGTGCGGGGACAGGAGCTACTAACTATGGCTACACCTTC. Translating gives CGAGTGATNYGYTF.

Concerning this clonotype itself: Sequence at one end of the junction differs from germline and may be a read error. The rearrangement links TRBV29-1 to TRBJ2-7, with TRBD2 matching over 13 bases. The CDR3 sequence is 13 residues long. Germline V gene lookup returns CDR1 SQVTM and CDR2 ANQGSEA. CDR3 amino acids: CRGWTSGSYEHYF. DNA of the CDR3: TGCAGAGGGTGGACTAGCGGGAGTTACGAGCATTACTTC.

In the case of this clonotype: The CDR3 carries no conserved terminal phenylalanine or tryptophan, so it likely arises from a read error. The chain is built from TRBV28 and TRBJ1-1; TRBD1 matches at 10 bases. Trimming took 8 bases from V and 1 from J; bases not matched to a gene: 13. The CDR3 extends over 17 amino acids. Per the germline V gene, CDR1 is MDHEN and CDR2 is SYDVKM. The CDR3 protein is CASGSADRGPQNTEAFL. The CDR3 nucleotides are TGTGCCAGCGGTTCGGCTGACAGGGGGCCCCAGAACACTGAAGCTTTCCTT.

In its sample, this clonotype was seen a few times. This rearrangement joins TRBV14 to TRBJ1-2; D gene uncertain. Germline V gene sequence: CDR1 SGHDN, CDR2 FVKESK. This CDR3 has 14 amino acids. The V gene lost 1 base and the J gene lost 5 bases, with 11 bases spanning the gap. The CDR3 sequence: CASSQVGSSYGYTF. The CDR3 nucleotides read TGTGCCAGCAGCCAAGTTGGTTCTTCGTATGGCTACACCTTC.

As to this clonotype: A much larger clonotype is one base distant, so this may be a read error. This chain connects TRBV10-1 to TRBJ2-7; tentatively, D is TRBD2 (6 bases). The CDR3 loop spans 16 amino acids. The V gene's germline CDR1 is WNHNN and CDR2 SYGVQD (reference sequence). Trimming took 2 bases from V and 0 from J, leaving 14 bases between them. This chain's CDR3 is CASSEREWNISYEQYF. The CDR3 DNA sequence: TGCGCCAGCAGTGAGCGGGAGTGGAACATCTCCTACGAGCAGTACTTC.

This clonotype was recorded once. This chain links TRBV7-3 with TRBJ2-1; 11 bases are shared with TRBD2. The CDR3 totals 15 residues. The germline V gene encodes CDR1 SGHTA and CDR2 FQGTGA. V lost 3 bases, J lost 8 bases, and 6 bases stayed unmatched. CDR3 DNA sequence: TGTGCCAGCAGCTTTACTAGCGGGAGTATATATGAGCAGTTCTTC. Protein product: CASSFTSGSIYEQFF.

In regard to this clonotype: Since a much larger clone is just one base distant, this may be a read error. The chain combines TRBV4-1 with TRBJ1-2, with TRBD1 as a possible D gene (5 bases). Trimming cost V 3 bases and J 7 bases, with 24 bases left between them. This CDR3 is built from 17 residues. The germline gives CDR1 MGHRA, CDR2 YSYEKL. The CDR3 loop is CASSHSRSWIGDPGYTF. The CDR3 coding sequence is TGCGCCAGCAGCCATTCACGTTCCTGGATAGGGGATCCTGGCTACACCTTC.

At least ten counts were recorded for this clonotype. The CDR3: CASDPGQGTDTQYF. DNA of the CDR3: TGTGCCAGCGACCCGGGACAGGGGACAGATACGCAGTATTTT. This chain connects TRBV5-6 to TRBJ2-3, with 10 bases matching TRBD1. The CDR3 is made up of 14 amino acids. Looked up from germline, CDR1 is SGHDT and CDR2 is YYEEEE. The J segment lost 3 bases and the V segment lost 7 bases, leaving 5 bases of the junction unmatched.

With regard to this clonotype: The junction does not match germline at one end; this may be a read error. This sequence joins TRBV20-1 and TRBJ2-3, with D uncertain. Germline values: CDR1 DFQATT, CDR2 SNEGSKA (reference sequence). The CDR3 runs 13 residues. The CDR3 here is CNARSSSGDTQYF. The CDR3 bases are TGCAATGCTAGGTCTAGTTCTGGAGATACACAGTATTTT.

In regard to this clonotype: A much larger clone lies one base from this, so it may be a read error. The chain carries TRBV10-3 and TRBJ1-1; D remains unclear. The V gene lost 2 bases and the J gene lost 2 bases, with 15 bases spanning the gap. Germline V gene data show CDR1 as ENHRY and CDR2 as SYGVKD. This CDR3 region has 16 residues. The chain's CDR3 is CAISEVSIRTNTEAFF. The DNA of the CDR3 is TGTGCCATCAGTGAGGTCTCGATAAGGACCAACACTGAAGCTTTCTTT.